The 12 T cell receptor beta chains below all came from one sample that was sequenced in a study of early T cells in non-severe SARS-CoV-2 infection. MiXCR was run by TCRdb on the 5' RACE reads, yielding one entry per CDR3 protein. The table records under 85,000 distinct CDR3 sequences, more than 13% of them present only once. Sequencing was performed on whole blood. The receptors here all came from an adult who was a healthcare worker with PCR-confirmed SARS-CoV-2 infection or an uninfected control (not recorded which).

The J gene is TRBJ1-1, the V gene TRBV11-2; unclear D gene. Trimming took 3 bases from V and 1 from J, leaving 12 bases between them. The CDR3 consists of 15 residues. Germline CDR1 reads SGHAT; CDR2 reads FQNNGV. In DNA form, the CDR3 reads TGTGCCAGCAGCTTGCTCCGGGCCACGAACACTGAAGCTTTCTTT. Its translation: CASSLLRATNTEAFF.

The rearrangement uses TRBV29-1 and TRBJ2-7; D remains unclear. Germline V CDR1 and CDR2: SQVTM, ANQGSEA. CDR3 size: 14 residues. With 1 base removed from V and 2 bases from J, the gap between germline ends came to 12 bases. The CDR3 nucleotides read TGCAGCGTTGAAGTTGGGCGGAGTCCCTACGAGCAGTACTTC. Protein sequence: CSVEVGRSPYEQYF.

This clonotype occurred a few times. The chain employs TRBV3-1 and TRBJ2-1, with 10 bases identical to TRBD1. The CDR3 contains 16 residues. The J segment lost 5 bases and the V segment lost 5 bases, leaving 9 bases of the junction unmatched. Germline V gene data show CDR1 as LGHDT and CDR2 as YNNKEL (reference sequence). CDR3 loop: CASSKPQTGGHNEQFF. CDR3 DNA sequence: TGTGCCAGCAGCAAACCCCAGACAGGGGGCCACAATGAGCAGTTCTTC.

This clonotype was seen a few times. The chain uses TRBV3-1 and TRBJ1-1; D is possibly TRBD1 (6 bases). The germline V and J ends were trimmed by 1 base and 2 bases, with 11 bases remaining between them. The CDR3 covers 15 residues. CDR1 LGHDT and CDR2 YNNKEL come from the germline V gene (reference sequence). CDR3 sequence: CASSQARGTNTEAFF. The CDR3 bases are TGTGCCAGCAGCCAAGCAAGGGGGACCAACACTGAAGCTTTCTTT.

V usage is TRBV29-1 and J usage is TRBJ1-3, with D unresolved. The ends were cut back, 3 bases at V and 9 bases at J, with 12 bases in the middle. The germline V gene has CDR1 SQVTM and CDR2 ANQGSEA. The CDR3 has 12 residues. CDR3 sequence (DNA): TGCAGCGTTGAGTGCGAGGGTCCCACCATATATTTT. Translated, it gives CSVECEGPTIYF.

This clonotype was seen a few times. The chain has TRBV6-2 or TRBV6-3 and TRBJ2-3; D tentatively reads TRBD1 or TRBD2 (5 bases each). Germline loops: CDR1 MNHEY, CDR2 SVGEGT. The CDR3 runs to 16 residues. V shed 7 bases and J shed 0 bases, with 17 bases lying between them. The chain's CDR3 is CASTHRSGPSTDTQYF. The CDR3 region has the DNA TGTGCCAGCACTCATCGGTCGGGACCTAGCACAGATACGCAGTATTTT.

The J gene is TRBJ1-1, the V gene TRBV7-3, with D perhaps TRBD1 (5 bases). Germline V CDR1 and CDR2: SGHTA, FQGTGA. Trimming stripped 5 bases from V and 8 bases from J, with 18 bases between. The CDR3 has 14 residues. In DNA, the CDR3 is TGTGCCAGCAGCATGGACACCGGCGGGGCGGAAGCTTTCTTT. Translating it yields CASSMDTGGAEAFF.

The V call is TRBV2, the J call TRBJ1-4, with D unclear. V lost 6 bases to trimming and J lost 10 bases, with 21 bases between them. Germline V CDR1 and CDR2: SNHLY, FYNNEI. The CDR3 sequence is 15 residues long. The CDR3 region has the DNA TGTGCCAGCAGGTCCACCCTAACTGAGTCCCGAAAACTGTTTTTT. This sequence encodes CASRSTLTESRKLFF.

This clonotype was found a few times. J is TRBJ1-5 and V is TRBV20-1; D is perhaps TRBD1 (5 bases). Trimming pared 1 base from V and 4 bases from J, leaving 11 bases between. The length of the CDR3 is 14 residues. Germline values: CDR1 DFQATT, CDR2 SNEGSKA (reference sequence). The CDR3 is CSARAGRGNQPQHF. The CDR3 region has the DNA TGCAGTGCTAGAGCAGGGCGGGGAAATCAGCCCCAGCATTTT.

The V and J genes are TRBV4-1 and TRBJ1-1, with D possibly matching TRBD1 (6 bases). V lost 1 base and J lost 13, with 34 bases in between. Germline V gene lookup returns CDR1 MGHRA and CDR2 YSYEKL. The CDR3 has 19 residues. The CDR3 reads CASSQVGGGEQDRIMKLFF. The CDR3 nucleotides are TGCGCCAGCAGCCAAGTCGGAGGCGGTGAACAGGACAGAATTATGAAGCTTTTCTTT.

The rearrangement links TRBV20-1 to TRBJ2-5; D may correspond to TRBD1 or TRBD2 (5 bases each). Trimming left V 3 bases short and J 7 bases short, with 18 bases between. Germline assignment: CDR1 DFQATT and CDR2 SNEGSKA (reference sequence). CDR3 size: 14 residues. CDR3 sequence reads: CSARATVGPGTQYF. The CDR3 DNA is TGCAGTGCTAGGGCGACAGTGGGACCGGGGACCCAGTACTTC.

This clonotype was counted ten times or more. The V and J genes are TRBV7-9 and TRBJ1-1; TRBD1 might be the D (6 bases). CDR3 length equals 13 residues. V gave up 1 base and J gave up 4 bases, with 7 bases separating them. CDR1 SEHNR and CDR2 FQNEAQ come from the germline V gene (reference sequence). DNA of the CDR3: TGTGCCAGCAGCTTAGAAGGGGGCACTGAAGCTTTCTTT. Encoded protein: CASSLEGGTEAFF.